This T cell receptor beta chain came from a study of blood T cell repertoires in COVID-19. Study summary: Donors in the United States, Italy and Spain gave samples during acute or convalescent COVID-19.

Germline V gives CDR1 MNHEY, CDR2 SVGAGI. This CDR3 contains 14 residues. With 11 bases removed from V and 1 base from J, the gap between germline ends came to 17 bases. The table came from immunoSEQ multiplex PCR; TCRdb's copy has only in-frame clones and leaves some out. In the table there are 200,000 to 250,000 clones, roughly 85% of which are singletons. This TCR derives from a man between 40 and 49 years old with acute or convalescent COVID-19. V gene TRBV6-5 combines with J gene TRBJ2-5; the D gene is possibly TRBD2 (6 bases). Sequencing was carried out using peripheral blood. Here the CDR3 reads CAGGRRARQETQYF. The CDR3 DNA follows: TGTGCCGGGGGGAGGCGAGCACGCCAAGAGACCCAGTACTTC.